This entry concerns a single T cell receptor beta chain. Its specificity is not known. TCRdb fed the 5' RACE reads into MiXCR, producing one record per CDR3 protein. The sample consists of roughly 100,000 distinct CDR3 sequences, around 16% of them appearing once. V lost 5 bases and J lost 2, with 12 bases in between. Germline loops: CDR1 KGHSH, CDR2 LQKENI. The CDR3 is made up of 14 amino acids. The data derive from a study of T-cell memory formation after mild COVID-19. On the study more broadly: For the most part, TCR clusters were specific to one donor.

Study outcomes and limitations: From day 15 to 85, contracting clones were balanced between CD4 and CD8, whereas later expanders leaned toward CD4+. SARS-CoV-2 specificity of second-wave clones peaking day 37 was unconfirmed.

The chain has TRBV18 and TRBJ1-2, with D perhaps TRBD1 (6 bases). Sample: PBMCs or a T cell subset sorted from them (not recorded which). This sequence originates from a man aged 18 to 30 who had mild COVID-19 (a few samples of this study predate the infection). Cell type and time point are not known. The CDR3 nucleotides are TGTGCCAGCTCAAGACAGGAGGTAAACTATGGCTACACCTTC. This gives the protein CASSRQEVNYGYTF. The full variable domain, rest sourced from reference TRBV18 and TRBJ1-2, is NAGVMQNPRHLVRRRGQEARLRCSPMKGHSHVYWYRQLPEEGLKFMVYLQKENIIDESGMPKERFSAEFPKEGPSILRIQQVVRGDSAAYFCASSRQEVNYGYTFGSGTRLTVV.